Shown below are 29 T cell receptor beta chains from a single sample sequenced in a study of breast tumors, draining lymph nodes, adjacent tissues. TCRdb itself ran the multiplex PCR reads through MiXCR, one entry per CDR3 protein. The sample lists approximately 9,100 distinct CDR3 sequences, roughly 46% occurring once. Sequenced material: tumor-adjacent breast tissue. These receptors came from a female donor with breast cancer. Some clones in this sample may be carry-over from other donors' samples.

The chain employs TRBV7-3 and TRBJ2-1, with a tentative D call TRBD1 (5 bases). This CDR3 is built from 15 residues. CDR1 and CDR2 from the germline V gene are SGHTA and FQGTGA. The V and J ends lost 1 base and 3 bases respectively, with 10 bases between them. The CDR3 coding sequence is TGTGCCAGCAGCTTAAATGGTCAGGGCTACAATGAGCAGTTCTTC. Its protein is CASSLNGQGYNEQFF.

This clonotype is medium-sized in the sample. The rearrangement uses TRBV7-9 and TRBJ1-3, with D uncertain. The CDR3 spans 14 residues. Trimming shortened V by 0 bases and J by 4 bases, and 7 bases separated the two germline ends. CDR1 and CDR2 (germline): SEHNR, FQNEAQ (reference sequence). CDR3 DNA sequence: TGTGCCAGCAGCTTAGCAGGTCAGGGAAACACCATATATTTT. Encoded protein: CASSLAGQGNTIYF.

The J gene is TRBJ2-5, the V gene TRBV10-3, with 7 bases aligning to TRBD2. The germline CDR1 and CDR2 sequences are ENHRY and SYGVKD. V lost 3 bases, J lost 5 bases, and 6 bases stayed unmatched. The CDR3 is 14 residues long. CDR3 amino acids: CAISEDGGEETQYF. For the CDR3, the DNA is TGTGCCATCAGTGAAGATGGGGGGGAGGAGACCCAGTACTTC.

The J gene is TRBJ1-2, the V gene TRBV5-8; 9 bases map to TRBD1. This CDR3 comprises 13 residues. Losses at the gene ends were 4 bases for V and 6 bases for J; bases not matched to a gene: 4. Germline CDR1 and CDR2: SGHTS and YDEGEE. The CDR3: CASSAGQGNGYTF. The CDR3 coding sequence is TGTGCCAGCAGCGCGGGACAGGGAAATGGCTACACCTTC.

This clonotype was seen a single time. V gene TRBV5-1 combines with J gene TRBJ2-7, with TRBD1 identical over 8 bases. Germline CDR1 SGHRS, CDR2 YFSETQ. CDR3 length: 16 amino acids. With V trimmed by 2 bases and J by 7 bases, 14 bases remained unmatched. The CDR3 DNA reads as TGCGCCAGCAGCTTTGGCGGGCAGGGGGCGCCATGGGAGCAGTACTTC. Amino acids: CASSFGGQGAPWEQYF.

At least ten counts were recorded for this clonotype. The gene calls are TRBV6-6 and TRBJ2-2, with 7 positions matching TRBD1. Germline lookup yields CDR1 MNHNY and CDR2 SVGAGI (reference sequence). V lost 5 bases to trimming and J lost 3 bases; unmatched junction nucleotides: 0. The CDR3 contains 13 residues. CDR3 nucleotide sequence: TGTGCCAGCAGTGACAGGGACACCGGGGAGCTGTTTTTT. This codes for CASSDRDTGELFF.

V gene TRBV7-6 combines with J gene TRBJ1-3; D ambiguous. The CDR3 has 15 amino acids. From germline, CDR1 is SGHVS and CDR2 FNYEAQ. Trimming removed 1 base from V and 2 bases from J, with 9 bases in between. The CDR3 spells CASSLVPGTGNTIYF. The DNA for the CDR3 is TGTGCCAGCAGCTTAGTCCCCGGTACTGGAAACACCATATATTTT. The complete variable domain, with remaining parts taken from reference TRBV7-6 and TRBJ1-3, reads GAGVSQSPRYKVTKRGQDVALRCDPISGHVSLYWYRQALGQGPEFLTYFNYEAQQDKSGLPNDRFSAERPEGSISTLTIQRTEQRDSAMYRCASSLVPGTGNTIYFGEGSWLTVV.

This clonotype has at least ten counts. The CDR3: CASSDIGSLSGEQFF. CDR3 in DNA: TGTGCCAGCAGTGATATAGGTTCTCTGAGTGGAGAGCAGTTCTTC. J is TRBJ2-1 and V is TRBV2; D gene ambiguous. CDR3 length: 15 residues. Trimming removed 3 bases at V and 10 bases at J, with 19 bases between. Looked up from germline, CDR1 is SNHLY and CDR2 is FYNNEI.

This clonotype has ten or more counts. The chain couples TRBV20-1 to TRBJ2-1, with 12 bases identical to TRBD2. Germline values: CDR1 DFQATT, CDR2 SNEGSKA (reference sequence). This CDR3 contains 17 residues. With V trimmed by 0 bases and J by 6 bases, 9 bases remained unmatched. The CDR3 nucleotides read TGCAGTGCTAGAGACTTAACGACTAGCGGGGGCCGCAATGAGCAGTTCTTC. Amino acids: CSARDLTTSGGRNEQFF.

The chain links TRBV10-3 to TRBJ1-3, with D unresolved. The CDR3 has 13 residues. Trimming cost V 4 bases and J 5 bases, with 9 bases left between them. Germline V gene lookup returns CDR1 ENHRY and CDR2 SYGVKD. The CDR3 is CAISGGFRNTIYF. CDR3 coding DNA: TGTGCCATCAGTGGCGGGTTCAGAAACACCATATATTTT.

This sequence joins TRBV7-3 and TRBJ2-3, with TRBD1 matching 7 bases. Germline values: CDR1 SGHTA, CDR2 FQGTGA. V trimming: 5 bases; J trimming: 3 bases; junction bases outside the gene matches: 5. The CDR3 runs 14 residues. For the CDR3, the DNA is TGTGCCAGCAGCCGACAGGGCTTAACAGATACGCAGTATTTT. This sequence encodes CASSRQGLTDTQYF.

This sequence joins TRBV6-6 and TRBJ1-6; no definite D call. Germline assignment: CDR1 MNHNY and CDR2 SVGAGI (reference sequence). This CDR3 is built from 15 residues. Trimming took 2 bases from V and 11 from J, leaving 16 bases between them. CDR3 nucleotide sequence: TGTGCCAGCAGTTACAGGGTTCGGGAAATTCCACCCCTCCACTTT. Translated: CASSYRVREIPPLHF.

This chain connects TRBV6-1 to TRBJ2-1, with D perhaps TRBD2 (6 bases). The V gene lost 6 bases and the J gene lost 7 bases, with 19 bases spanning the gap. Germline values: CDR1 MNHNS, CDR2 SASEGT. This CDR3 has 15 residues. The CDR3: CASSQSAGPVNEQFF. Here the CDR3 DNA reads TGTGCCAGCAGCCAATCGGCGGGGCCTGTAAATGAGCAGTTCTTC.

This chain connects TRBV2 to TRBJ2-1; D is perhaps TRBD1 (5 bases). The V end was cut by 7 bases, the J end by 2 bases, with 15 bases between. This CDR3 comprises 15 residues. The germline V gene encodes CDR1 SNHLY and CDR2 FYNNEI. CDR3 in amino acids: CASMGRKLAYNEQFF. In nucleotides, the CDR3 is TGTGCCAGCATGGGGCGAAAACTGGCCTACAATGAGCAGTTCTTC.

Many counts were recorded for this clonotype. The V gene is TRBV28, the J gene TRBJ2-3, with 11 bases that match TRBD1. Trimming took 6 bases from V and 7 from J; bases not matched to a gene: 9. The germline gives CDR1 MDHEN, CDR2 SYDVKM. The CDR3 is made up of 15 amino acids. Here the CDR3 reads CASSLVGQGVNTQYF. CDR3 in DNA: TGTGCCAGCAGCCTAGTGGGACAGGGGGTGAATACGCAGTATTTT.

Points on this clonotype: A much larger clone lies a single base off, so this may be a read error. This chain uses TRBV12-5 with TRBJ2-6, with D uncertain. The CDR3 contains 13 residues. Germline V lookup: CDR1 LGHNT, CDR2 FRNRAP. Trimming stripped 8 bases from V and 4 bases from J, with 9 bases between. The CDR3 sequence: CASSLPGANVLTF. The DNA for the CDR3 is TGTGCTAGTAGCCTGCCCGGGGCCAACGTCCTGACTTTC.

The gene calls are TRBV9 and TRBJ1-4; 7 bases agree with TRBD1. Germline CDR1 SGDLS, CDR2 YYNGEE. This CDR3 spans 13 amino acids. Germline trimming cut 4 bases from V and 10 bases from J; bases unmatched to any gene: 7. Here the CDR3 reads CASSRQGRGKLFF. The CDR3 bases are TGTGCCAGCAGCCGACAGGGCCGTGGAAAACTGTTTTTT.

The table lists this clonotype with many counts. CDR3 sequence (DNA): TGTGCCAGCAGCTTGTCCGGGACTGTTAACTATGGCTACACCTTC. This sequence encodes CASSLSGTVNYGYTF. This chain connects TRBV5-8 to TRBJ1-2, with D perhaps TRBD1 (5 bases). CDR1 is SGHTS and CDR2 is YDEGEE in the germline V gene. V lost 1 base and J lost 1, with 11 bases in between. The CDR3 covers 15 residues.

This chain uses TRBV29-1 with TRBJ2-7, with 10 bases matching TRBD1. This CDR3 has 12 amino acids. The junction had 2 bases not matched to a gene; V was cut back by 7 bases and J by 2 bases. Germline CDR1 reads SQVTM; CDR2 reads ANQGSEA. Here the CDR3 DNA reads TGCAGCGGAGGGACAGGGGCCTACGAGCAGTACTTC. Its translation is CSGGTGAYEQYF.

This clonotype came up a few times. The V and J genes are TRBV7-2 and TRBJ2-7, with TRBD1 identical over 10 bases. CDR3 length equals 15 residues. CDR1 and CDR2 from the germline V gene are SGHTA and FQGNSA. V shed 5 bases and J 2 bases; nucleotides not matched to a gene: 6. CDR3 amino acids: CASSHRQGAAYEQYF. CDR3 coding DNA: TGTGCCAGCAGCCACCGACAGGGGGCAGCCTACGAGCAGTACTTC.

V is TRBV5-1 and J is TRBJ1-6; TRBD1 agrees at 11 bases. Germline CDR1 reads SGHRS; CDR2 reads YFSETQ. This CDR3 spans 14 amino acids. The J segment lost 10 bases and the V segment lost 4 bases, leaving 4 bases of the junction unmatched. This CDR3 is CASSPGTGGSPLHF. The CDR3 coding sequence is TGCGCCAGCAGCCCAGGGACAGGGGGATCACCCCTCCACTTT.

Ten or more counts support this clonotype. A junction end diverges from the germline sequence, so it may reflect a read error. The gene calls are TRBV20-1 and TRBJ2-5; D is unresolved. Germline CDR1 and CDR2: DFQATT and SNEGSKA (reference sequence). The CDR3 covers 17 residues. CDR3 in DNA: TGCAGTGTTAGATTTCTAGTTGAGACCGCCTCCGAGGAGACCCAGTACTTC. Translating gives CSVRFLVETASEETQYF.

In its sample, this clonotype is medium-sized (0.01 to 0.1%). The V call is TRBV10-3, the J call TRBJ1-4; D remains ambiguous. The germline V and J ends were trimmed by 0 bases and 7 bases, with 3 bases remaining between them. The CDR3 covers 12 residues. Per the germline V gene, CDR1 is ENHRY and CDR2 is SYGVKD. The CDR3 region has the DNA TGTGCCATCAGTGAGTCGGGTGAAAAACTGTTTTTT. It translates to CAISESGEKLFF.

The CDR3 nucleotides read TGTGCCAGCAGCTCATACAGGGGGCGCCCCTACGAGCAGTACTTC. The encoded protein is CASSSYRGRPYEQYF. This rearrangement joins TRBV7-8 to TRBJ2-7; the match to TRBD1 covers 9 bases. Germline V gives CDR1 SGHVS, CDR2 FQNEAQ. This CDR3 is 15 amino acids long. The J segment lost 2 bases and the V segment lost 4 bases, leaving 6 bases of the junction unmatched.

This sequence joins TRBV19 and TRBJ2-1; 10 bases match TRBD2. V was clipped by 10 bases and J by 12 bases; unmatched bases: 24. This CDR3 has 17 amino acids. Per germline, CDR1 LNHDA and CDR2 SQIVND (reference sequence). CDR3: CATRRASGSIYPIGQFF. The CDR3 nucleotides read TGTGCCACCCGTAGGGCTAGCGGGAGTATTTACCCAATTGGGCAGTTCTTC.

This sequence joins TRBV12-5 and TRBJ1-1, with unresolved D. Trimming cost V 4 bases and J 4 bases, with 10 bases left between them. There are 13 residues in the CDR3. The V gene's germline CDR1 is LGHNT and CDR2 FRNRAP. This CDR3 is CASGSLAGTEAFF. DNA for the CDR3: TGTGCTAGTGGTTCCCTTGCAGGCACTGAAGCTTTCTTT.

V gene TRBV6-4 combines with J gene TRBJ2-3, with TRBD2 as a possible D gene (7 bases). V lost 0 bases to trimming and J lost 1 base, with 11 bases between them. CDR3 length equals 16 residues. Looked up from germline, CDR1 is MRHNA and CDR2 is SNTAGT. CDR3 coding DNA: TGTGCCAGCAGTGACTCGAGAGGGGGGGGCACAGATACGCAGTATTTT. Translating gives CASSDSRGGGTDTQYF.

This clonotype appeared many times. This chain uses TRBV24-1 with TRBJ2-1; 8 positions agree with TRBD2. The CDR3 consists of 16 residues. Germline V CDR1 and CDR2: KGHDR, SFDVKD. The V and J ends lost 4 bases and 5 bases, in that order; junction bases with no gene match: 9. Written as DNA, the CDR3 is TGTGCCACCAGTGACCTAAGCGGGAGTGGCAACAATGAGCAGTTCTTC. Translated, it gives CATSDLSGSGNNEQFF.

The chain uses TRBV20-1 and TRBJ2-7; 16 bases are shared with TRBD2. This CDR3 has 18 amino acids. Germline V gene data show CDR1 as DFQATT and CDR2 as SNEGSKA (reference sequence). Losses at the gene ends were 6 bases for V and 3 bases for J; bases not matched to a gene: 14. CDR3 amino acids: CSAQVTGLAGGAFYEQYF. The CDR3, as DNA: TGCAGTGCCCAGGTAACGGGACTAGCGGGAGGGGCCTTCTACGAGCAGTACTTC.